The clone carrying this TCR beta chain was picked up many times. The lymph nodes were axillary draining lymph nodes from breast cancer patients. TCRdb re-called the multiplex PCR reads with MiXCR, one entry per CDR3 protein. Altogether around 300,000 distinct CDR3 sequences are present, more than 30% being singletons, with the ten largest covering around 1%. This record belongs to a study of breast tumors, draining lymph nodes, adjacent tissues. The V segment lost 5 bases and the J segment 8 bases; nucleotides outside the gene matches: 6. The V gene's germline CDR1 is SGHTA and CDR2 FQGTGA. This CDR3 has 13 residues.

Input material: axillary lymph node tissue. This receptor was obtained from a female donor with breast cancer. Some clones in this sample may be carry-over from other donors' samples. The chain employs TRBV7-3 and TRBJ2-1; 7 bases are a match to TRBD2. CDR3 protein: CASSLRGGDEQFF. The CDR3 region has the DNA TGTGCCAGCAGCCTGAGGGGAGGGGATGAGCAGTTCTTC.